A selection of T cell receptor beta chains follows, all from one sample in a study of cytomegalovirus exposure and HLA in healthy donors. Method: immunoSEQ multiplex PCR; TCRdb's copy keeps in-frame clones and lacks some. This sample has 150,000 or so clones, with 80% found just once. The sequenced material came from PBMCs. The source is a woman between 50 and 59 years old in good health and CMV-seropositive. The CDR3 runs from the conserved cysteine through the conserved F or W. D genes are given only for firm matches. Size tells how often a clone was seen (once, few, many) or the class of an expanded clone, and some rows leave it out.

D gene	J gene	CDR3 length	clone size	V gene	CDR3 DNA	CDR3 protein
TRBD1	TRBJ1-2	13	-	TRBV7-9	TGTGCCAGCAGTCAACAAACAGGGGCTGGCTACACCTTC	CASSQQTGAGYTF
-	TRBJ1-4	16	-	TRBV14	TGTGCCAGCAGCCAAATGCCCAGGGCGACTAATGAAAAACTGTTTTTT	CASSQMPRATNEKLFF
-	TRBJ2-7	13	few	TRBV5-1	TGCGCCAGCAGGGGGACATTCTCCTACGAGCAGTACTTC	CASRGTFSYEQYF
TRBD1	TRBJ1-3	15	-	TRBV6-5	TGTGCCAGCAGTATGGGACAGTCCTCTGGAAACACCATATATTTT	CASSMGQSSGNTIYF
TRBD1	TRBJ1-2	14	once	TRBV19	TGTGCCAGTACGTTAGGACAGGGTTACTATGGCTACACCTTC	CASTLGQGYYGYTF
-	TRBJ2-1	14	few	TRBV7-2	TGTGCCAGCAGCGCGACTAGGGTCTACAATGAGCAGTTCTTC	CASSATRVYNEQFF
-	TRBJ1-5	20	-	TRBV23-1	TGCGCCAGCAGTCAATCCGGGACATCGGCAGAAGACGGGCCTAATCAGCCCCAGCATTTT	CASSQSGTSAEDGPNQPQHF
TRBD2	TRBJ2-3	16	few	TRBV11-2	TGTGCCAGCACCCCTTGGGAGGGATTTAGCACAGATACGCAGTATTTT	CASTPWEGFSTDTQYF
TRBD1	TRBJ2-7	14	-	TRBV7-6	TGTGCCAGCAGCTTACAGGGGGCAATGAACGAGCAGTACTTC	CASSLQGAMNEQYF
TRBD1	TRBJ2-7	13	once	TRBV28	TGTGCCAGCACTCCCGGGACAGGGGGCGAGCAGTACTTC	CASTPGTGGEQYF
TRBD1	TRBJ1-2	14	-	TRBV7-9	TGTGCCAGCAGCCCGCCGACAGGGGTTCATGGCTACACCTTC	CASSPPTGVHGYTF
TRBD1	TRBJ1-5	16	-	TRBV28	TGTGCCAGCAGCCGGGACAGGGTCCCTTCTAATCAGCCCCAGCATTTT	CASSRDRVPSNQPQHF
-	TRBJ1-3	15	-	TRBV28	TGTGCCAGCAGTTCTGGACAGCTCTCTGGAAACACCATATATTTT	CASSSGQLSGNTIYF
-	TRBJ2-5	13	-	TRBV18	TGTGCCAGCTCAAGGGGCCCGCAAGAGACCCAGTACTTC	CASSRGPQETQYF
-	TRBJ2-5	13	-	TRBV7-2	TGTGCCAGCAGCCCGAGGAACCAAGAGACCCAGTACTTC	CASSPRNQETQYF
-	TRBJ1-2	15	-	TRBV6-1	TGTGCCAGCAGTGTGGAGGGTGGTGCCAACTATGGCTACACCTTC	CASSVEGGANYGYTF
-	TRBJ1-1	13	few	TRBV19	TGTGCCAGTTGTCTTACAGGGAACTCTGAAGCTTTCTTT	CASCLTGNSEAFF
TRBD2	TRBJ2-1	15	-	TRBV9	TGTGCCAGCAGCGTAGGTCTAGCGGGAGTATATGAGCAGTTCTTC	CASSVGLAGVYEQFF
TRBD2	TRBJ2-3	15	few	TRBV18	TGTGCCAGCTCCCTTCGCCAGCGGGAGGCAGATACGCAGTATTTT	CASSLRQREADTQYF
-	TRBJ2-5	15	-	TRBV28	TGTGCCAGCAGTCGCGCCCCGGCGGGGTCGGAGACCCAGTACTTC	CASSRAPAGSETQYF
-	TRBJ1-2	13	-	TRBV18	TGTGCCAGCTCACCGGGGGGGTACTATGGCTACACCTTC	CASSPGGYYGYTF
-	TRBJ2-1	15	-	TRBV29-1	TGCAGCGTTGAACAGCCTAGCACGTCCTACAATGAGCAGTTCTTC	CSVEQPSTSYNEQFF
TRBD2	TRBJ2-3	15	-	TRBV2	TGTGCCAGCAGTGGGACTAGCGGGTTCACAGATACGCAGTATTTT	CASSGTSGFTDTQYF
-	TRBJ1-3	16	-	TRBV16	TGTGCCAGCAGCAAACAGGGCTCGAGCTCTGGAAACACCATATATTTT	CASSKQGSSSGNTIYF
-	TRBJ2-6	16	-	TRBV18	TGTGCCAGCTCTCAGACCGCTAGCTCTGGGGCCAACGTCCTGACTTTC	CASSQTASSGANVLTF
TRBD1	TRBJ2-6	17	-	TRBV19	TGTGCCAGTGTCACCGGGACAGGGGACTCTGGGGCCAACGTCCTGACTTTC	CASVTGTGDSGANVLTF
-	TRBJ1-1	13	-	TRBV11-3	TGTGCCAGCAGCCTAGAGGGCGGGAGAAGAGCTTTCTTT	CASSLEGGRRAFF
-	TRBJ1-2	16	once	TRBV4-3	TGCGCCAGCAGCCAAGATGCCCGGGGTGGGCGTCTCGGCTACACCTTC	CASSQDARGGRLGYTF
TRBD2	TRBJ2-3	19	-	TRBV15	TGTGCCACCAGCAGAGACCGCGGAGGTAGCGGGAGCGTCACAGATACGCAGTATTTT	CATSRDRGGSGSVTDTQYF
TRBD2	TRBJ2-1	16	-	TRBV7-2	TGTGCCAGCAGCTATGGACTAGCGGGGACCTACAATGAGCAGTTCTTC	CASSYGLAGTYNEQFF
-	TRBJ1-1	13	-	TRBV29-1	TGCAGCGTTGCGGGGGGTTTGAACACTGAAGCTTTCTTT	CSVAGGLNTEAFF
TRBD1	TRBJ1-2	13	-	TRBV15	TGTGCCACCAGGGTCCAGGACAGGAACGGCTACACCTTC	CATRVQDRNGYTF
TRBD2	TRBJ2-5	18	few	TRBV7-6	TGTGCCAGCAGCTTGCGGACTAGCGGGGGGTCCCCGAGTAGAACCCAGTACTTC	CASSLRTSGGSPSRTQYF
-	TRBJ1-4	17	-	TRBV28	TGTGCCAGCAGTTCCGGCGCCACTGCCGGGAGGAGTGAAAAACTGTTTTTT	CASSSGATAGRSEKLFF
TRBD1	TRBJ1-2	11	-	TRBV7-2	TGTGCCAGCAGCCAGGGGGATGGCTACACCTTC	CASSQGDGYTF
-	TRBJ2-7	15	-	TRBV15	TGTGCCACCAGTTATGGGGGGGGCGCGTCCTACGAGCAGTACTTC	CATSYGGGASYEQYF
-	TRBJ1-5	16	-	TRBV28	TGTGCCAGCAGTTTACGGGGATCGTATAGCAATCAGCCCCAGCATTTT	CASSLRGSYSNQPQHF
TRBD1	TRBJ1-5	14	-	TRBV19	TGTGCCAGTAGGAACACAGGGGGCGGACAGCCCCAGCATTTT	CASRNTGGGQPQHF
-	TRBJ1-6	15	few	TRBV6-5	TGTGCCAGCAGATCCTTCGGGGTGGGAAATTCACCCCTCCACTTT	CASRSFGVGNSPLHF
-	TRBJ2-2	14	-	TRBV7-9	TGTGCCAGCAGCTTACTAGGAAACACCGGGGAGCTGTTTTTT	CASSLLGNTGELFF